Listed below are T cell receptor beta chains from one sample, sequenced in a study of neoadjuvant nivolumab and ipilimumab in lung cancer. The table came from immunoSEQ multiplex PCR; TCRdb's copy has only in-frame clones and leaves some out. This sample has 25,000 or so clones; 65% to 85% occur once, and the top ten carry 4% to 6%. Specimen: tumor tissue, collected after neoadjuvant nivolumab, alone or with ipilimumab, at or shortly before surgery. These receptors all stem from an adult with non-small cell lung cancer. The CDR3 runs from the conserved cysteine through the conserved F or W.

v_call: TRBV11-3; cdr3_aa: CASSLGQRDHNEQFF
v_call: TRBV28; cdr3_aa: CASTDNFRATQYF
v_call: TRBV15; cdr3_aa: CATSREEGRGNTIYF
v_call: TRBV7-2; cdr3_aa: CASSHYITYEQYF
v_call: TRBV5-1; cdr3_aa: CASSLTGVDTEAFF
v_call: TRBV2; cdr3_aa: CASRGQANTEAFF
v_call: TRBV2; cdr3_aa: CASTEMTRDSPLHF
v_call: TRBV19; cdr3_aa: CASTRTGRGGYTF
v_call: TRBV18; cdr3_aa: CASSPAGLAKYEQYF
v_call: TRBV15; cdr3_aa: CATSSEPAASGNSYNEQFF
v_call: TRBV9; cdr3_aa: CASKGTGDTGELFF
v_call: TRBV5-5; cdr3_aa: CASSRGLSLETQYF
v_call: TRBV5-1; cdr3_aa: CASSPATSAQETQYF
v_call: TRBV30; cdr3_aa: CAWSPGEGRAFF
v_call: TRBV5-1; cdr3_aa: CASSFGQGNSPLHF
v_call: TRBV25-1; cdr3_aa: CASSEPGTVNEKLFF
v_call: TRBV25-1; cdr3_aa: CASSEYGRDNEQFF
v_call: TRBV9; cdr3_aa: CASSPRQGAGEQYF
v_call: TRBV6-4; cdr3_aa: CASREQGVTGDEQFF
v_call: TRBV7-3; cdr3_aa: CASSLGVDSTEAFF
v_call: TRBV13; cdr3_aa: CASSLGLAFYNEQFF
v_call: TRBV18; cdr3_aa: CASSPQGGTDTQYF
v_call: TRBV18; cdr3_aa: CASSRERTGGNSPLHF
v_call: TRBV7-9; cdr3_aa: CASSLGRGNEKLFF
v_call: TRBV7-8; cdr3_aa: CASSLRTDNSPLHF
v_call: TRBV18; cdr3_aa: CASSSDRGFLSAEAFF
v_call: TRBV7-9; cdr3_aa: CAIPSAGRDRINTEAFF
v_call: TRBV30; cdr3_aa: CAWSFTQGLAGGRREQFF
v_call: TRBV7-2; cdr3_aa: CASSLVGGTDTQYF
v_call: TRBV14; cdr3_aa: CASSQRVTEAFF
v_call: TRBV7-9; cdr3_aa: CASSKVEANTIYF
v_call: TRBV6-6; cdr3_aa: CASRRETGSRQPQHF
v_call: TRBV30; cdr3_aa: CAWSVKGGTGELFF
v_call: TRBV10-3; cdr3_aa: CAISGGGGQPQHF
v_call: TRBV29-1; cdr3_aa: CSVQEGGDFQNQPQHF
v_call: TRBV6-6; cdr3_aa: CASIQGGNNEQFF
v_call: TRBV21-1; cdr3_aa: CASSNSPTSPLHF
v_call: TRBV7-6; cdr3_aa: CASSLEGGQRSEQFF
v_call: TRBV14; cdr3_aa: CASSSISTGSYEQYF
v_call: TRBV7-2; cdr3_aa: CASSSSGLSEAFF
v_call: TRBV11-3; cdr3_aa: CASSLNETEETQYF